Sequencing of this TCR beta chain was carried out in a study of shared clonotypes between healthy human individuals. Study findings and constraints: Genetic and exposure-history diversity was limited by the small donor number. Sample collection involved blood only; tissue repertoires are likely different. Naive subsets generally had larger estimated richness than memory subsets.

CDR3 length equals 14 residues. Germline V gene lookup returns CDR1 KGHSH and CDR2 LQKENI. V was shortened by 5 bases and J by 0 bases, with 9 bases between the two germline ends. The repertoire was sequenced with immunoSEQ multiplex PCR; TCRdb's copy has only in-frame clones and lacks some. The sample shows 2,500,000 or so clones, roughly 93% of them seen only once. Turning to this clone: Its antigen is unknown. Within the sample, other DNA sequences also encode this same CDR3.

Sequenced sample: naive CD4+ T cells from PBMCs. The sample's subset: CD45RA+ positively selected. V usage is TRBV18 and J usage is TRBJ2-3; tentatively, D is TRBD1 (6 bases). The receptor's source is a man aged 18 to 30 in good health. Some clones in this sample may be carry-over from other donors' samples. The CDR3 bases are TGTGCCAGCTCAGGGACACTTAGCACAGATACGCAGTATTTT. It codes for CASSGTLSTDTQYF.